This T cell receptor beta chain was captured in a study of prognosis after radiotherapy for stage I lung cancer. The wider study: In the span from April 2018 to early 2019, stage I non-small cell lung cancer patients were enrolled.

Starting from genomic DNA, TCR beta CDR3 was amplified through two-round multiplex PCR. With primers specific to each TRBV and TRBJ gene, the first-round PCR was performed. TCRdb reprocessed the multiplex PCR reads via MiXCR and lists one record per CDR3 protein. The sample holds about 30,000 distinct CDR3 sequences, about a third seen once. The table lists this clonotype with many counts. The receptor comes from a donor aged 50 or older with non-small cell lung cancer. The specimen was PBMCs, collected before or after stereotactic body radiation therapy (not recorded which).

The CDR3 sequence is CAISESLGLGEQFF. CDR3 DNA: TGTGCCATCAGTGAGTCTCTCGGGCTGGGCGAGCAGTTCTTC. The chain has TRBV10-3 and TRBJ2-1, with D uncertain. V lost 0 bases, J lost 10 bases, and 13 bases lay in between. CDR1 and CDR2 (germline): ENHRY, SYGVKD. The CDR3 contains 14 residues.